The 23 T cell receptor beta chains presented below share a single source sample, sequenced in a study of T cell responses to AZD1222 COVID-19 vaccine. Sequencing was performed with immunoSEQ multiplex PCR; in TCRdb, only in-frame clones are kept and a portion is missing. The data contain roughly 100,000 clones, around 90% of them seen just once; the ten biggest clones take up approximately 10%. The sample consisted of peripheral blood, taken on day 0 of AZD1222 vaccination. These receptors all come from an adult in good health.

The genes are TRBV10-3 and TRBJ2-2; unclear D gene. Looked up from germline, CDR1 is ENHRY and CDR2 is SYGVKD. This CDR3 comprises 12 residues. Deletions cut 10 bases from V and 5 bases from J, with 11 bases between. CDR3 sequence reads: CATRPVTGELFF. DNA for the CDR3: TGTGCCACGCGGCCCGTTACCGGGGAGCTGTTTTTT.

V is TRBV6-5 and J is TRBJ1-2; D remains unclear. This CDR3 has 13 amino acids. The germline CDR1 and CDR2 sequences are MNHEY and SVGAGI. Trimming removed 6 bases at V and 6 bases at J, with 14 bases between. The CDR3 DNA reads TGTGCCAGCAGCAAGGGTCAAGTGAATGGCTACACCTTC. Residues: CASSKGQVNGYTF.

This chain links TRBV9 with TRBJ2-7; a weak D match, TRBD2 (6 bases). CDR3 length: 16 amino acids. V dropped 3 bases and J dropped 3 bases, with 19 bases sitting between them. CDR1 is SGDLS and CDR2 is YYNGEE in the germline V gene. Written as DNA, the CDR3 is TGTGCCAGCAGCGACAGACCGGGAGAGGAGGTCTACGAGCAGTACTTC. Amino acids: CASSDRPGEEVYEQYF.

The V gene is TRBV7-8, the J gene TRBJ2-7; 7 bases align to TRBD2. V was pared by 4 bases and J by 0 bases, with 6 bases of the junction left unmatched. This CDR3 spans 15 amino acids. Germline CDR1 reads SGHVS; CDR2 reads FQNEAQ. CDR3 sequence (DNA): TGTGCCAGCAGCTCCTCTGGCGGGAGCTCCTACGAGCAGTACTTC. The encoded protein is CASSSSGGSSYEQYF.

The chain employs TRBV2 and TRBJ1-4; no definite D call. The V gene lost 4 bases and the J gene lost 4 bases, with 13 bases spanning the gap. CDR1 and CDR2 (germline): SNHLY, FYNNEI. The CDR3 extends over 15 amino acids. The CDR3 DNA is TGTGCCAGCAGTGCCTCCGAGGTCTTTAATGAAAAACTGTTTTTT. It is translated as CASSASEVFNEKLFF. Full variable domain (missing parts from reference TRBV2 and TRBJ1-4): EPEVTQTPSHQVTQMGQEVILRCVPISNHLYFYWYRQILGQKVEFLVSFYNNEISEKSEIFDDQFSVERPDGSNFTLKIRSTKLEDSAMYFCASSASEVFNEKLFFGSGTQLSVL.

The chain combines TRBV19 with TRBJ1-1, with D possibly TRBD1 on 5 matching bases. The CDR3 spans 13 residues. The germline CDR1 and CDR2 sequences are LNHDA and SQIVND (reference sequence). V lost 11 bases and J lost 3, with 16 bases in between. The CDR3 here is CAVNRKGDTEAFF. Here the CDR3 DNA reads TGTGCCGTGAACAGAAAAGGGGACACTGAAGCTTTCTTT.

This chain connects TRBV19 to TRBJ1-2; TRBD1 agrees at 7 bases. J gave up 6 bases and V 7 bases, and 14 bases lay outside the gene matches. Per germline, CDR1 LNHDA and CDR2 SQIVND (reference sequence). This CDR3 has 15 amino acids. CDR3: CASMIQGGLEDGYTF. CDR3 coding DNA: TGTGCCAGTATGATCCAAGGGGGCTTGGAGGATGGCTACACCTTC.

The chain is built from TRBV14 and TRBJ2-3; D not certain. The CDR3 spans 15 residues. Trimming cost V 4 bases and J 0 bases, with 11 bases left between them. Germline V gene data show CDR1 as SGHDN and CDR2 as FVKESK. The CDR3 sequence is CASSRLLTSTDTQYF. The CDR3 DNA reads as TGTGCCAGCAGCCGCTTGTTGACTAGCACAGATACGCAGTATTTT.

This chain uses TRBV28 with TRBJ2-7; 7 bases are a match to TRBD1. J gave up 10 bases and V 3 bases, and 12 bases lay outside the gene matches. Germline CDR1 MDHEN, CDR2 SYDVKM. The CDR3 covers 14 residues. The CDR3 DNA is TGTGCCAGCAGTTTGGCGAGACAGGGCCCACCTCAGTACTTC. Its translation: CASSLARQGPPQYF.

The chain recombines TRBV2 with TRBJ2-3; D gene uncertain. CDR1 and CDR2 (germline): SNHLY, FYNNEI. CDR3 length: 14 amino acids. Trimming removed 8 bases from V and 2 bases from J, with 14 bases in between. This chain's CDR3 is CASPHYNLTDTQYF. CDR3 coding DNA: TGTGCCAGCCCTCATTACAACCTCACAGATACGCAGTATTTT.

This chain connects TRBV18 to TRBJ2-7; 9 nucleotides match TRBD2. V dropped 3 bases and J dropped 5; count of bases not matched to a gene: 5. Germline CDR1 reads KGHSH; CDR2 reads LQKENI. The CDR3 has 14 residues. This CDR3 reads CASSPRTSEHEQYF. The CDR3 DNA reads TGTGCCAGCTCACCCAGGACTAGCGAACACGAGCAGTACTTC.

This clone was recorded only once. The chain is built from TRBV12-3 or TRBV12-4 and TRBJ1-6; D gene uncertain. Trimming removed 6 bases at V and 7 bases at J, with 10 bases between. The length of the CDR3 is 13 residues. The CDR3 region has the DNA TGTGCCAGCAGCCAGGAACAAAATTCACCCCTCCACTTT. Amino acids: CASSQEQNSPLHF.

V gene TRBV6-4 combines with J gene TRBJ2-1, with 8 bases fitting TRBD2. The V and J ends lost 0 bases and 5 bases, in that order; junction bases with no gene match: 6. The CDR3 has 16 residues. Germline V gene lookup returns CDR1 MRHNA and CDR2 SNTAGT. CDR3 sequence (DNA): TGTGCCAGCAGTGACTCGGCGGGAGGCGGCCACAATGAGCAGTTCTTC. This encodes CASSDSAGGGHNEQFF.

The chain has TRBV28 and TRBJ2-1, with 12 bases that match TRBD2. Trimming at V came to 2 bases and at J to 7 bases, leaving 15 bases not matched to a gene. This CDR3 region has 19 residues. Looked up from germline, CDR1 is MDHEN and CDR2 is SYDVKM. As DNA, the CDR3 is TGTGCCAGCAGTTTACCACTAAGCCGCGGCCTAGCGGGAGGGAATGAGCAGTTCTTC. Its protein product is CASSLPLSRGLAGGNEQFF.

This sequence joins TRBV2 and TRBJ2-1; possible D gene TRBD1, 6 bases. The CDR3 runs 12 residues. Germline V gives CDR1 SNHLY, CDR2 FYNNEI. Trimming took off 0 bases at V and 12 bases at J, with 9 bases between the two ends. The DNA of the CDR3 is TGTGCCAGCAGTGAAGCGGGCAGGGGGCAGTTCTTC. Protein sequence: CASSEAGRGQFF.

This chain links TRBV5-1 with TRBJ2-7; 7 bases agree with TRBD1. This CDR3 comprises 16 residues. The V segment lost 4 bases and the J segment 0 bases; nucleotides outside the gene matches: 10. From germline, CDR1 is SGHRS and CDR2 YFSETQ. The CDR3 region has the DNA TGCGCCAGCAGCGAGACCGCGGACAGGTTCTCCTACGAGCAGTACTTC. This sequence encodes CASSETADRFSYEQYF.

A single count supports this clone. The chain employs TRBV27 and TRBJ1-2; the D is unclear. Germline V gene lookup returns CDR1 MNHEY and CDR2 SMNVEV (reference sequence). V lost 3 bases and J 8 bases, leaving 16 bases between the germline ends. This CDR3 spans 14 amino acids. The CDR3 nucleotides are TGTGCCAGCAGTTTTTCCCCGCCTAGTGAGGGCTACACCTTC. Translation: CASSFSPPSEGYTF.

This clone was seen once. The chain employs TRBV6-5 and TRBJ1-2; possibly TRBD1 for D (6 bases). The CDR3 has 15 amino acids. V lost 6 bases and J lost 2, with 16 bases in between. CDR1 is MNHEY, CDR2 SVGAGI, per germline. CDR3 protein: CASRPGALSNYGYTF. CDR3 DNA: TGTGCCAGCAGGCCGGGGGCGCTTTCCAACTATGGCTACACCTTC.

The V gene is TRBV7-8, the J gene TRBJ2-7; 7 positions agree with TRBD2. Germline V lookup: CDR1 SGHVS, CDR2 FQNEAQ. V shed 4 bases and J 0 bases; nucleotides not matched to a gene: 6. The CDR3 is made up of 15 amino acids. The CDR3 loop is CASSSLAVSSYEQYF. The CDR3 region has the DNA TGTGCCAGCAGCTCCCTAGCGGTGAGCTCCTACGAGCAGTACTTC.

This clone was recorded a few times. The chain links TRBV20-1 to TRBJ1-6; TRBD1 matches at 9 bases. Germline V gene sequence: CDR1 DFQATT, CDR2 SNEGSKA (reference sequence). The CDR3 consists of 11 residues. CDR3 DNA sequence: TGCAGGGGACAGGGTTATTCACCCCTCCACTTT. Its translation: CRGQGYSPLHF.

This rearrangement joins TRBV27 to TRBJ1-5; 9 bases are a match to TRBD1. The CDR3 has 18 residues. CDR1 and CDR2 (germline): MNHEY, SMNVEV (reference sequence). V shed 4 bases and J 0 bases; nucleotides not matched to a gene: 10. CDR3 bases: TGTGCCAGCAGTTCATTGACAGGGGGGGCGTATAGCAATCAGCCCCAGCATTTT. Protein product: CASSSLTGGAYSNQPQHF.

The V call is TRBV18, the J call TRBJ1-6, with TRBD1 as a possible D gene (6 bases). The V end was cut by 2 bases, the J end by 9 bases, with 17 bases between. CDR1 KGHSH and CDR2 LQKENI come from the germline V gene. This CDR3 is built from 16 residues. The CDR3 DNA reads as TGTGCCAGCTCACCATACCCGGACAGAAAAACTTCACCCCTCCACTTT. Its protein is CASSPYPDRKTSPLHF.

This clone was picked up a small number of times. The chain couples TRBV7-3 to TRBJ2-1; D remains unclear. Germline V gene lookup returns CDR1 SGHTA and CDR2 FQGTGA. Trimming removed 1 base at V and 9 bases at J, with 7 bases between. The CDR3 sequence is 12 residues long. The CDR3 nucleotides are TGTGCCAGCAGCTTAATAAGAAGTGAGCAGTTCTTC. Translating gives CASSLIRSEQFF.